This T cell receptor beta chain was retrieved from a study of blood T cell repertoires in COVID-19. Study information: Samples came from the United States, Italy and Spain, spanning acute and convalescent COVID-19. Nucleic acid was either cDNA or gDNA, and it came from T cells, B-cell-depleted T cells, or PBMCs.

Methods used by the authors: Reference gene primer amplification in the assay estimated nucleated cell counts. Libraries were prepared by immunoSEQ multiplex PCR; TCRdb keeps only in-frame clonotypes and omits some of them. V, J and clone size derive from that table, while D and trimming were established from the DNA sequence. The sample yields over 300,000 clones, around 90% seen once. The CDR3 runs 16 residues. Trimming pared 3 bases from V and 0 bases from J, leaving 12 bases between. Sample: peripheral blood. The rearrangement uses TRBV23-1 and TRBJ1-3; maybe TRBD1 (6 bases). TRBV23-1 is sorted into the ORF group, with uncertain function. The source is a man younger than 35 with active or convalescent COVID-19. DNA for the CDR3: TGCGCCAGCAGTCACCGGGACACCCTCTCTGGAAACACCATATATTTT. Protein sequence: CASSHRDTLSGNTIYF.